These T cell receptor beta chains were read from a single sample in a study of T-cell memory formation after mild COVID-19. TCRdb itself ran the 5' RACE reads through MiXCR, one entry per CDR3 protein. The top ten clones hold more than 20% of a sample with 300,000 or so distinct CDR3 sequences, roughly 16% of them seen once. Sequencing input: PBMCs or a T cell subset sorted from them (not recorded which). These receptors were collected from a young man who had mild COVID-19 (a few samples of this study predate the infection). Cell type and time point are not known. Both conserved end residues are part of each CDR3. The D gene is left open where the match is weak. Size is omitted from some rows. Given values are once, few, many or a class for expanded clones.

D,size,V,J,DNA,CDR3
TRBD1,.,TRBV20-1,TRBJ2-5,TGCAGTGCCAACCGGGACAGTCATCAAGAGACCCAGTACTTC,CSANRDSHQETQYF
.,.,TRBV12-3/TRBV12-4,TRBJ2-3,TGTGCCAGCACCAAAGAAGGGGTTGGCACAGATACGCAGTATTTT,CASTKEGVGTDTQYF
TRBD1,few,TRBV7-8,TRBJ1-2,TGTGCCAGCAGCTTGGGACAGGGCAAGGATGGCTACACCTTC,CASSLGQGKDGYTF
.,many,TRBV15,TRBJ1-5,TGTGCCACCAGAGCTTCGGGGACGGGCAATCAGCCCCAGCATTTT,CATRASGTGNQPQHF
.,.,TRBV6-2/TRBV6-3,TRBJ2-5,TGTGCCAGCAGCTCCAGGGCTGGGGGGGAGACCCAGTACTTC,CASSSRAGGETQYF
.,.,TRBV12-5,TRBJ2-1,TGTGCTAGTGGTTTGTTGGACAATGAGCAGTTCTTC,CASGLLDNEQFF
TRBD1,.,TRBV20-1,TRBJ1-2,TGCAGTGCTAGAGTGACAGGGCCTATGGGCTACACCTTC,CSARVTGPMGYTF
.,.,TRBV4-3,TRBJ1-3,TGCGCCAGCAGCCGGAAGAGCAGGGGCGGCTCTGGAAACACCATATATTTT,CASSRKSRGGSGNTIYF
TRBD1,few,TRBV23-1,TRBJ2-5,TGCGCCAGCAGTCTGGGGACAGGGGAGGGGGAGACCCAGTACTTC,CASSLGTGEGETQYF
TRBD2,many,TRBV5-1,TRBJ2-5,TGCGCCAGCAGCGTAGCGGGAGAAGAGACCCAGTACTTC,CASSVAGEETQYF
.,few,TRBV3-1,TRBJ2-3,TGTGCCAGCAGCCTCCGGCGGGCGTTGAGCACAGATACGCAGTATTTT,CASSLRRALSTDTQYF
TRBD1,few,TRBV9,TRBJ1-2,TGTGCCAGCAGCACCCGGACAGGGGGCGGTGGCTACACCTTC,CASSTRTGGGGYTF
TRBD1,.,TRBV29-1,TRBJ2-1,TGCAGCGTTGCCGGGACAGGGGGTGGCAATGAGCAGTTCTTC,CSVAGTGGGNEQFF
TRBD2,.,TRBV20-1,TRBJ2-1,TGCAGTGCTAGCGGGGGGGGATACAATGAGCAGTTCTTC,CSASGGGYNEQFF
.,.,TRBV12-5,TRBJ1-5,TGTGCTAGTGGTCTGACCGTGGGGGCGAGCAATCAGCCCCAGCATTTT,CASGLTVGASNQPQHF
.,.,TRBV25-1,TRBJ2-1,TGTGCCAGCAGTGAAGGCAGCACCACGGGCTTAAAGTTCTTC,CASSEGSTTGLKFF
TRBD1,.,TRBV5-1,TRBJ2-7,TGCGCCAGCAGCGCCTCCGGGACAGCCTACGAGCAGTACTTC,CASSASGTAYEQYF
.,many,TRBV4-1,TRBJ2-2,TGCGCCAGCAGCCAAGGCGCAGGGTTCACCGGGGAGCTGTTTTTT,CASSQGAGFTGELFF
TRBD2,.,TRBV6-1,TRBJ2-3,TGTGCCAGCACCGGACTAGAGGCAGATACGCAGTATTTT,CASTGLEADTQYF
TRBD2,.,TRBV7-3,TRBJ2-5,TGTGCCAGCAGCCGAGATGGGACTAGCGGGAGGGAGACCCAGTACTTC,CASSRDGTSGRETQYF
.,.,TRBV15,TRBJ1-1,TGTGCCACCCGGGCGGACTGGAATGCTGAAGCTTTCTTT,CATRADWNAEAFF
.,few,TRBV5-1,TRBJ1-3,TGCGCCAGCAGTCCTGAGGGCCAGGCCGGAAACACCATATATTTT,CASSPEGQAGNTIYF
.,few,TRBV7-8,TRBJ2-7,TGTGCCAGCAGCTTCCGGGACAAAGTCTACGAGCAGTACTTC,CASSFRDKVYEQYF
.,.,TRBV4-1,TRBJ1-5,TGCGCCAGCAGCCAAGGGCCAAGGCCAGGGTCAGGTCCCCAGCATTTT,CASSQGPRPGSGPQHF
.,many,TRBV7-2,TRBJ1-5,TGTGCCAGCAGCTTTACCGGGCCCAATCAGCCCCAGCATTTT,CASSFTGPNQPQHF
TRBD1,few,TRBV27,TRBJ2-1,TGTGCCAGCAGTGCTGACAGGGGTCATGAGCAGTTCTTC,CASSADRGHEQFF
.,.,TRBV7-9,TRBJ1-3,TGTGCCAGCAGCGTAATAACGGACTCGGATTTT,CASSVITDSDF